The 32 T cell receptor beta chains below all came from one sample that was sequenced in a study of blood T cells in healthy people across ages (dated by TCRdb to between 2014 and 2017). Libraries were prepared through 5' RACE. TCRdb shows the sequencer as Illumina HiSeq 2500. A second PCR of roughly 7 to 11 cycles was run with a J-beta primer mix and a sample-barcoded 5' primer. The public reads were quality trimmed at Q25 with fastp and then assembled into clones with MiXCR by TCRdb, keeping productive beta chains. A single entry per CDR3 protein holds the most common genes and DNA from its merged rows. The sample has fewer than 800,000 distinct CDR3 sequences on record, around a quarter of them singletons. The top ten constitute roughly 9% of the sample. The data were also submitted as part of a second study, on T cells of mothers and their children.

The sample comprised blood. These receptors were taken from a boy younger than 18 in good health.

This clonotype was found a few times. The genes are TRBV28 and TRBJ2-1; D could derive from TRBD1 or TRBD2 (5 bases each). The DNA end is more similar to TRBJ2-5, so the J call may be wrong. The length of the CDR3 is 18 residues. CDR1 is MDHEN, CDR2 SYDVKM, per germline. CDR3 bases: TGTGCCAGCAGTTCCCCCGGGGAATTCAGAAGGGGTCGGGAGACCCAGTACTTC. It codes for CASSSPGEFRRGRETQYF.

The chain couples TRBV28 to TRBJ2-3; 11 positions match TRBD2. This CDR3 spans 16 amino acids. The germline V gene has CDR1 MDHEN and CDR2 SYDVKM. J was trimmed by 4 bases and V by 5 bases; bases with no gene match: 8. The CDR3 is CASSPTSGSAADTQYF. The CDR3 DNA reads as TGTGCCAGCAGTCCAACTAGCGGGAGCGCCGCAGATACGCAGTATTTT.

This clonotype was counted many times. The J gene is TRBJ2-5, the V gene TRBV12-3 or TRBV12-4; TRBD2 matches 10 bases. This CDR3 is 15 amino acids long. With 6 bases clipped from V and 5 bases from J, the junction kept 9 bases outside the gene matches. In nucleotides, the CDR3 is TGTGCCAGCAGAACCAGCGGGGGGGCCCGCGAGACCCAGTACTTC. Protein product: CASRTSGGARETQYF.

This chain uses TRBV29-1 with TRBJ2-1, with D possibly being TRBD1 or TRBD2 (7 bases each). From germline, CDR1 is SQVTM and CDR2 ANQGSEA. This CDR3 is built from 13 residues. V was cut by 5 bases and J by 2 bases, with 10 bases left in between. The CDR3 here is CSVQGGTYNEQFF. The CDR3 bases are TGCAGCGTTCAGGGGGGGACCTACAATGAGCAGTTCTTC.

V is TRBV28 and J is TRBJ1-4, with D tentatively TRBD1 (5 bases). V lost 5 bases to trimming and J lost 7 bases, with 11 bases between them. The germline V gene has CDR1 MDHEN and CDR2 SYDVKM. This CDR3 has 13 amino acids. CDR3 sequence reads: CASSIGVTEKLFF. CDR3 coding DNA: TGTGCCAGCAGTATAGGGGTTACTGAAAAACTGTTTTTT.

The chain employs TRBV6-1 and TRBJ1-2; 7 bases map to TRBD1. The CDR3 extends over 14 amino acids. Germline-derived CDR1 and CDR2 are MNHNS and SASEGT. V lost 3 bases to trimming and J lost 5 bases; unmatched junction nucleotides: 6. CDR3 sequence (DNA): TGTGCCAGCAGTGAGAGGACCAGGGGGTATGGCTACACCTTC. It yields the protein CASSERTRGYGYTF.

In its sample, this clonotype was seen once. This chain connects TRBV5-1 to TRBJ2-5; D is tentatively TRBD1 or TRBD2 (5 bases each). The V gene lost 2 bases and the J gene lost 1 base, with 12 bases spanning the gap. CDR1 is SGHRS and CDR2 is YFSETQ in the germline V gene. The CDR3 runs to 15 residues. The CDR3 coding sequence is TGCGCCAGCAGCTTTCTAACTGGGGGCCAAGAGACCCAGTACTTC. Encoded protein: CASSFLTGGQETQYF.

This clonotype was counted many times. The V gene is TRBV10-3, the J gene TRBJ2-7; TRBD2 matches 7 bases. The CDR3 extends over 12 amino acids. V lost 8 bases, J lost 3 bases, and 4 bases stayed unmatched. Germline lookup yields CDR1 ENHRY and CDR2 SYGVKD. The CDR3 DNA reads TGTGCCATCTCAGCGGGGCTCTACGAGCAGTACTTC. Encoded protein: CAISAGLYEQYF.

V is TRBV29-1 and J is TRBJ2-5; 8 positions match TRBD1. V trimming: 6 bases; J trimming: 2 bases; junction bases outside the gene matches: 5. Germline V gives CDR1 SQVTM, CDR2 ANQGSEA. CDR3 length: 13 residues. The CDR3 DNA sequence: TGCAGCGTCCCCGACAGGGGTCAAGAGACCCAGTACTTC. It yields the protein CSVPDRGQETQYF.

This clonotype was detected only a few times. The chain recombines TRBV6-2 or TRBV6-3 with TRBJ2-1; D may correspond to TRBD1 or TRBD2 (5 bases each). CDR1 is MNHEY, CDR2 SVGEGT, per germline. The CDR3 is 13 amino acids. Deletions cut 1 base from V and 4 bases from J, with 5 bases between. The CDR3 nucleotides are TGTGCCAGCAGTTACTGGGGGTACAATGAGCAGTTCTTC. Its translation: CASSYWGYNEQFF.

V usage is TRBV5-1 and J usage is TRBJ1-4, with D unresolved. CDR1 and CDR2 from the germline V gene are SGHRS and YFSETQ. CDR3 length: 17 amino acids. V dropped 0 bases and J dropped 4 bases, with 16 bases sitting between them. CDR3 bases: TGCGCCAGCAGCTTGGCCTTCTACGGGGAGTATAATGAAAAACTGTTTTTT. Translated, it gives CASSLAFYGEYNEKLFF. Using reference TRBV5-1 and TRBJ1-4 for the parts outside the CDR3, the full variable domain is KAGVTQTPRYLIKTRGQQVTLSCSPISGHRSVSWYQQTPGQGLQFLFEYFSETQRNKGNFPGRFSGRQFSNSRSEMNVSTLELGDSALYLCASSLAFYGEYNEKLFFGSGTQLSVL.

Regarding this clonotype: The germline gene is not matched at one end of the junction; a read error may be the cause. This sequence joins TRBV7-2 and TRBJ2-1, with 16 positions matching TRBD2. Germline-derived CDR1 and CDR2 are SGHTA and FQGNSA. The CDR3 is 15 residues long. This chain's CDR3 is CASSRGTSGGGERFF. The CDR3 DNA sequence: TGTGCCAGCAGCCGAGGGACTAGCGGGGGGGGAGAGCGGTTCTTC. Complete variable domain (other parts from reference TRBV7-2 and TRBJ2-1): GAGVSQSPSNKVTEKGKDVELRCDPISGHTALYWYRQSLGQGLEFLIYFQGNSAPDKSGLPSDRFSAERTGGSVSTLTIQRTQQEDSAVYLCASSRGTSGGGERFFGPGTRLTVL.

This clonotype was observed a handful of times. The chain recombines TRBV6-1 with TRBJ1-4, with 7 nucleotides matching TRBD1. The CDR3 is 13 residues long. The germline V gene encodes CDR1 MNHNS and CDR2 SASEGT. With 7 bases clipped from V and 7 bases from J, the junction kept 6 bases outside the gene matches. The CDR3 coding sequence is TGTGCCAGCACCGGGACAGACATTGAAAAACTGTTTTTT. Translating it yields CASTGTDIEKLFF.

The gene calls are TRBV6-5 and TRBJ2-5; a possible D gene is TRBD1 (6 bases). V was trimmed by 0 bases and J by 1 base, leaving 18 bases between them. CDR3 size: 18 residues. Germline CDR1 MNHEY, CDR2 SVGAGI. CDR3 in amino acids: CASSYSPWDTNSQETQYF. As DNA, the CDR3 is TGTGCCAGCAGTTACTCGCCCTGGGACACCAATTCCCAAGAGACCCAGTACTTC.

The rearrangement uses TRBV7-2 and TRBJ2-1, with 8 bases lining up with TRBD2. Germline CDR1 and CDR2: SGHTA and FQGNSA. The CDR3 runs to 14 residues. The junction had 5 bases not matched to a gene; V was cut back by 5 bases and J by 5 bases. The CDR3 protein is CASSRSGSHNEQFF. The CDR3 region has the DNA TGTGCCAGCAGCAGGAGCGGGAGCCACAATGAGCAGTTCTTC.

This clonotype appeared a few times. This rearrangement joins TRBV29-1 to TRBJ2-5; 8 bases map to TRBD2. The assigned J gene may be wrong: the sequence end matches TRBJ2-1 better. The CDR3 consists of 17 residues. Germline assignment: CDR1 SQVTM and CDR2 ANQGSEA. CDR3 in DNA: TGCAGCGTTGAAGATCCGGAACTAACGGGGGGGCGCAATGAGCAGTTCTTC. It codes for CSVEDPELTGGRNEQFF.

V gene TRBV18 combines with J gene TRBJ2-4; 7 nucleotides line up with TRBD1. J gave up 1 base and V 4 bases, and 10 bases lay outside the gene matches. This CDR3 region has 17 residues. Germline lookup yields CDR1 KGHSH and CDR2 LQKENI. The CDR3, as DNA: TGTGCCAGCTCACAGGAAGGGGGCTTGTTGGCCAAAAACATTCAGTACTTC. Translation gives CASSQEGGLLAKNIQYF.

The chain joins TRBV4-3 to TRBJ2-5; D unclear. The DNA end is a closer match to TRBJ2-7, so the J assignment may be wrong. The CDR3 consists of 13 residues. Per germline, CDR1 LGHNA and CDR2 YSLEER. CDR3 coding DNA: TGCGCCAGCAGCCAAGATCGTACTGGCGAGCAGTACTTC. Its translation: CASSQDRTGEQYF.

The chain couples TRBV29-1 to TRBJ1-1, with 9 nucleotides matching TRBD1. The CDR3 has 13 amino acids. The junction had 4 bases not matched to a gene; V was cut back by 6 bases and J by 2 bases. Germline loops: CDR1 SQVTM, CDR2 ANQGSEA. Here the CDR3 reads CSVATGGNTEAFF. The CDR3 DNA is TGCAGCGTCGCGACAGGGGGAAACACTGAAGCTTTCTTT.

The genes are TRBV6-2 or TRBV6-3 and TRBJ2-5; unclear D gene. Germline V CDR1 and CDR2: MNHEY, SVGEGT. This CDR3 is 16 amino acids long. Trimming stripped 6 bases from V and 2 bases from J, with 19 bases between. The CDR3: CASSSRLLGLQETQYF. The CDR3 coding sequence is TGTGCCAGCAGCTCTCGACTCCTAGGGCTGCAAGAGACCCAGTACTTC.

The rearrangement joins TRBV3-1 to TRBJ1-6; unclear D gene. V was pared by 2 bases and J by 9 bases, with 8 bases between. CDR1 LGHDT and CDR2 YNNKEL come from the germline V gene (reference sequence). The CDR3 has 13 amino acids. This chain's CDR3 is CASSQFSASPLHF. The CDR3, as DNA: TGTGCCAGCAGCCAATTCTCGGCTTCACCCCTCCACTTT.

The rearrangement joins TRBV3-1 to TRBJ2-7; weak D call: TRBD2 (6 bases). The CDR3 has 15 residues. CDR1 and CDR2 (germline): LGHDT, YNNKEL (reference sequence). With 4 bases removed from V and 2 bases from J, the gap between germline ends came to 15 bases. CDR3 loop: CASSPPFGGTYEQYF. As DNA, the CDR3 is TGTGCCAGCAGCCCCCCTTTTGGAGGGACCTACGAGCAGTACTTC.

This clonotype was seen a few times. The chain links TRBV29-1 to TRBJ1-2; a possible D gene is TRBD1 (5 bases). Trimming cost V 4 bases and J 2 bases, with 14 bases left between them. The germline CDR1 and CDR2 sequences are SQVTM and ANQGSEA. The CDR3 extends over 14 amino acids. The CDR3 DNA reads as TGCAGCGTTGTAGAGTCCGAGGGGAACTATGGCTACACCTTC. It specifies CSVVESEGNYGYTF.

This clonotype was counted a few times. The chain is built from TRBV20-1 and TRBJ2-3; TRBD1 or TRBD2 may be the D gene (5 bases each). Germline-derived CDR1 and CDR2 are DFQATT and SNEGSKA (reference sequence). The CDR3 loop spans 14 amino acids. Deletions cut 4 bases from V and 1 base from J, with 12 bases between. The CDR3 protein is CSAIPRGRTDTQYF. The CDR3 DNA is TGCAGTGCTATTCCCCGGGGCCGCACAGATACGCAGTATTTT.

A note on this clonotype: A read error may explain this, as a much larger clone is one base away. The chain is built from TRBV5-1 and TRBJ2-7, with 12 bases matching TRBD2. Germline V CDR1 and CDR2: SGHRS, YFSETQ. V gave up 3 bases and J gave up 5 bases; unmatched junction bases: 6. The CDR3 is 15 residues long. CDR3 region: CASSSRLAGVHEQYF. CDR3 nucleotide sequence: TGCGCCAGCAGCTCTCGACTAGCGGGAGTTCACGAGCAGTACTTC.

This chain links TRBV13 with TRBJ1-2; D unclear. The germline V gene has CDR1 PRHDT and CDR2 FYEKMQ (reference sequence). Deletions cut 5 bases from V and 4 bases from J, with 17 bases between. CDR3 length: 15 amino acids. The CDR3 coding sequence is TGTGCCAGCAGCCTACAACTGGGTTTAGGCTATGGCTACACCTTC. Amino acid sequence: CASSLQLGLGYGYTF. Using reference TRBV13 and TRBJ1-2 for the parts outside the CDR3, the full variable domain is AAGVIQSPRHLIKEKRETATLKCYPIPRHDTVYWYQQGPGQDPQFLISFYEKMQSDKGSIPDRFSAQQFSDYHSELNMSSLELGDSALYFCASSLQLGLGYGYTFGSGTRLTVV.

This clonotype was observed a handful of times. This chain links TRBV7-9 with TRBJ2-7, with D possibly matching TRBD1 (6 bases). The germline gives CDR1 SEHNR, CDR2 FQNEAQ (reference sequence). The CDR3 consists of 16 residues. Deletions cut 0 bases from V and 0 bases from J, with 12 bases between. The CDR3 nucleotides read TGTGCCAGCAGCTTAGCGCGAGACAGGAGCTCCTACGAGCAGTACTTC. This translates into CASSLARDRSSYEQYF.

This clonotype was seen only a few times. At one boundary the junction diverges from the germline segment, which might be a read error. This chain links TRBV5-1 with TRBJ2-1; D is ambiguous. From germline, CDR1 is SGHRS and CDR2 YFSETQ. The CDR3 is 15 amino acids. The CDR3 here is CASSLLSPGVNEHFF. The DNA of the CDR3 is TGCGCCAGCAGCTTGCTTTCCCCCGGCGTCAATGAGCATTTCTTC.

This clonotype appeared a few times. The J gene is TRBJ2-5, the V gene TRBV20-1; 9 nucleotides line up with TRBD2. The V segment lost 4 bases and the J segment 2 bases; nucleotides outside the gene matches: 11. The CDR3 is 16 residues long. Germline loops: CDR1 DFQATT, CDR2 SNEGSKA (reference sequence). For the CDR3, the DNA is TGCAGTGCTATACGGTCTAGCGGGACACAACAAGAGACCCAGTACTTC. Residues: CSAIRSSGTQQETQYF.

The J gene is TRBJ1-3, the V gene TRBV12-5; 7 nucleotides agree with TRBD1. J lost 4 bases, V lost 7 bases, and 7 bases had no gene match. The germline V gene encodes CDR1 LGHNT and CDR2 FRNRAP. The CDR3 sequence is 14 residues long. CDR3 amino acids: CASEIGGSGNTIYF. Written as DNA, the CDR3 is TGTGCTAGTGAAATAGGGGGCTCCGGAAACACCATATATTTT.

This clonotype was counted only a few times. The rearrangement links TRBV20-1 to TRBJ2-1; TRBD2 aligns across 7 bases. Germline V lookup: CDR1 DFQATT, CDR2 SNEGSKA (reference sequence). Germline trimming cut 3 bases from V and 7 bases from J; bases unmatched to any gene: 9. The CDR3 is made up of 14 amino acids. The DNA for the CDR3 is TGCAGTGCTAGCGTAGGCGGGAGCGGGAATGAGCAGTTCTTC. Translated: CSASVGGSGNEQFF.

The genes are TRBV20-1 and TRBJ2-4; D is unclear. CDR3 size: 17 residues. Germline CDR1 DFQATT, CDR2 SNEGSKA (reference sequence). V was cut by 1 base and J by 0 bases, with 16 bases left in between. The chain's CDR3 is CSARVIYLATAKNIQYF. The CDR3 DNA is TGCAGTGCTAGAGTTATTTATTTAGCAACAGCCAAAAACATTCAGTACTTC.